What follows are 22 T cell receptor beta chains derived from one specimen sequenced in a study of T cell responses to AZD1222 COVID-19 vaccine. Data came from immunoSEQ multiplex PCR; TCRdb stores just in-frame clones and leaves some out. There are 120,000 or so clones in the sample; around 92% occur only once, and around 15% lies in the top ten. The specimen comprised peripheral blood, sampled on day 0 of AZD1222 vaccination. These receptors all stem from an adult in good health.

The V call is TRBV4-2, the J call TRBJ2-1; TRBD1 aligns across 7 bases. Germline V gene sequence: CDR1 LGHNA, CDR2 YNFKEQ. V lost 4 bases to trimming and J lost 4 bases; unmatched junction nucleotides: 13. This CDR3 contains 17 residues. CDR3 nucleotide sequence: TGTGCCAGCAGCCGAGTCCTTCAGGGGGACCGATACAATGAGCAGTTCTTC. Translation gives CASSRVLQGDRYNEQFF.

This clone appeared a few times. The chain is built from TRBV19 and TRBJ1-1, with no clear D. Germline V gene data show CDR1 as LNHDA and CDR2 as SQIVND (reference sequence). The V end lost 3 bases, the J end lost 1 base, and 12 bases lay between the germline ends. This CDR3 is 15 amino acids long. In DNA, the CDR3 is TGTGCCAGTAGTATCCTTCAAGTTGGGAACACTGAAGCTTTCTTT. Protein product: CASSILQVGNTEAFF.

The chain recombines TRBV11-3 with TRBJ2-3, with 14 bases identical to TRBD2. Trimming took 6 bases from V and 6 from J; bases not matched to a gene: 5. The germline V gene encodes CDR1 SGHNT and CDR2 YENEEA. This CDR3 contains 15 residues. Here the CDR3 DNA reads TGTGCCAGCAGTACTGGGACTAGCGGGAGTGATACGCAGTATTTT. It codes for CASSTGTSGSDTQYF.

The rearrangement uses TRBV10-2 and TRBJ2-7, with 11 bases lining up with TRBD2. V trimming: 9 bases; J trimming: 0 bases; junction bases outside the gene matches: 4. The CDR3 runs 14 residues. CDR1 and CDR2 (germline): WSHSY, SAAADI. The CDR3 coding sequence is TGCGCCAGTCATCTAGCGGGGGGCTCCTACGAGCAGTACTTC. It codes for CASHLAGGSYEQYF.

The chain carries TRBV9 and TRBJ1-4; 7 nucleotides align to TRBD1. The CDR3 has 15 residues. CDR1 is SGDLS, CDR2 YYNGEE, per germline. With V trimmed by 3 bases and J by 4 bases, 6 bases remained unmatched. CDR3 DNA sequence: TGTGCCAGCAGCGAAAGGGGACAGTATAATGAAAAACTGTTTTTT. Amino acids: CASSERGQYNEKLFF.

The rearrangement joins TRBV21-1 to TRBJ1-5; TRBD1, the table's D call, lacks a check against the DNA. TRBV21-1 is termed a pseudogene. The CDR3 consists of 16 residues. CDR3 in DNA: TGTGCCAGCAGCAATGTGGACAGGACGGGGAATCAGCCCCAGCATTTT. It yields the protein CASSNVDRTGNQPQHF.

This clone was observed a single time. The chain carries TRBV2 and TRBJ1-4; TRBD1 is a possible D gene (5 bases). V lost 1 base and J 4 bases, leaving 10 bases between the germline ends. CDR1 SNHLY and CDR2 FYNNEI come from the germline V gene. This CDR3 is 15 amino acids long. The CDR3 reads CASSEVRDGNEKLFF. CDR3 bases: TGTGCCAGCAGTGAAGTTCGGGACGGTAATGAAAAACTGTTTTTT.

The chain recombines TRBV5-5 with TRBJ1-2, with 7 bases fitting TRBD1. Germline CDR1 and CDR2: SGHKS and YYEKEE (reference sequence). The CDR3 length is 14 residues. The V segment lost 0 bases and the J segment 4 bases; nucleotides outside the gene matches: 3. CDR3 in amino acids: CASSLAGTAYGYTF. The CDR3 nucleotides read TGTGCCAGCAGCTTGGCCGGGACAGCCTATGGCTACACCTTC. The whole variable domain, filled in from reference TRBV5-5 and TRBJ1-2, reads DAGVTQSPTHLIKTRGQQVTLRCSPISGHKSVSWYQQVLGQGPQFIFQYYEKEERGRGNFPDRFSARQFPNYSSELNVNALLLGDSALYLCASSLAGTAYGYTFGSGTRLTVV.

The rearrangement joins TRBV7-8 to TRBJ1-5, with D perhaps TRBD1 (6 bases). The V gene lost 7 bases and the J gene lost 2 bases, with 15 bases spanning the gap. The CDR3 length is 15 residues. From germline, CDR1 is SGHVS and CDR2 FQNEAQ. CDR3 amino acids: CASTAGGVGNQPQHF. DNA for the CDR3: TGTGCCAGCACTGCGGGGGGCGTTGGCAATCAGCCCCAGCATTTT.

V is TRBV7-8 and J is TRBJ1-2; 10 nucleotides align to TRBD1. Per germline, CDR1 SGHVS and CDR2 FQNEAQ. Trimming took 1 base from V and 1 from J; bases not matched to a gene: 9. There are 18 residues in the CDR3. CDR3 DNA: TGTGCCAGCAGCTTAGGACTCGGGACAGGGGTCCTTAACTATGGCTACACCTTC. It codes for CASSLGLGTGVLNYGYTF.

The J gene is TRBJ1-4, the V gene TRBV4-3, with 8 bases lining up with TRBD1. Germline V CDR1 and CDR2: LGHNA, YSLEER. This CDR3 is 15 amino acids long. V shed 6 bases and J 3 bases; nucleotides not matched to a gene: 6. The CDR3 spells CASSDPGQANEKLFF. The DNA of the CDR3 is TGCGCCAGCAGTGACCCGGGACAGGCTAATGAAAAACTGTTTTTT.

V and J are TRBV19 and TRBJ1-1; D gene ambiguous. The V gene lost 3 bases and the J gene lost 3 bases, with 11 bases spanning the gap. The CDR3 is 14 residues long. Germline V CDR1 and CDR2: LNHDA, SQIVND (reference sequence). The CDR3 coding sequence is TGTGCCAGTAGTATCCGGGGAGTGGACACTGAAGCTTTCTTT. It codes for CASSIRGVDTEAFF. Using reference TRBV19 and TRBJ1-1 for the parts outside the CDR3, the full variable domain is DGGITQSPKYLFRKEGQNVTLSCEQNLNHDAMYWYRQDPGQGLRLIYYSQIVNDFQKGDIAEGYSVSREKKESFPLTVTSAQKNPTAFYLCASSIRGVDTEAFFGQGTRLTVV.

The chain recombines TRBV12-3 or TRBV12-4 with TRBJ1-3; D perhaps matches TRBD1 (5 bases). V was shortened by 6 bases and J by 4 bases, with 10 bases between the two germline ends. The length of the CDR3 is 13 residues. The CDR3 region is CASSPGTGNTIYF. The CDR3 coding sequence is TGTGCCAGCAGCCCGGGGACGGGAAACACCATATATTTT.

The chain recombines TRBV9 with TRBJ2-2; D not resolved. V was trimmed by 1 base and J by 4 bases, leaving 8 bases between them. The CDR3 sequence is 14 residues long. Germline V gene sequence: CDR1 SGDLS, CDR2 YYNGEE. CDR3 region: CASSVSYTTGELFF. CDR3 sequence (DNA): TGTGCCAGCAGCGTATCCTACACCACCGGGGAGCTGTTTTTT.

This clone was seen a single time. The CDR3, as DNA: TGCGCCAGCAGCTCAATGGGAGTTAGCGAAAAACTGTTTTTT. This gives the protein CASSSMGVSEKLFF. V is TRBV5-1 and J is TRBJ1-4, with unresolved D. V dropped 3 bases and J dropped 8 bases, with 14 bases sitting between them. CDR1 and CDR2 from the germline V gene are SGHRS and YFSETQ. The CDR3 runs 14 residues.

CDR3 DNA: TGTGCCAGTAGTATAGTTTTTACGAACACTGAAGCTTTCTTT. Protein sequence: CASSIVFTNTEAFF. The genes are TRBV19 and TRBJ1-1; D unresolved. Germline CDR1 reads LNHDA; CDR2 reads SQIVND (reference sequence). V was cut by 1 base and J by 1 base, with 7 bases left in between. There are 14 residues in the CDR3.

CDR3 protein: CASSKGTAGYNEQFF. As DNA, the CDR3 is TGTGCCAGCAGTAAGGGGACAGCTGGCTACAATGAGCAGTTCTTC. This sequence joins TRBV27 and TRBJ2-1, with TRBD1 identical over 7 bases. V shed 5 bases and J 3 bases; nucleotides not matched to a gene: 7. This CDR3 has 15 amino acids. Germline V CDR1 and CDR2: MNHEY, SMNVEV (reference sequence).

The chain links TRBV12-3 or TRBV12-4 to TRBJ1-2; D is unresolved. V lost 0 bases to trimming and J lost 2 bases, with 4 bases between them. This CDR3 is 13 amino acids long. The DNA of the CDR3 is TGTGCCAGCAGTTTAGCACCAAACTATGGCTACACCTTC. It specifies CASSLAPNYGYTF.

V gene TRBV11-3 combines with J gene TRBJ1-6, with D possibly being TRBD1 (6 bases). Germline CDR1 is SGHNT and CDR2 is YENEEA. CDR3 length equals 13 residues. V lost 4 bases and J lost 9, with 10 bases in between. This CDR3 is CASSSIQGSPLHF. The CDR3, as DNA: TGTGCCAGCAGCTCTATACAGGGTTCACCCCTCCACTTT.

This chain joins TRBV28 and TRBJ1-1; D uncertain. The V end was cut by 6 bases, the J end by 5 bases, with 10 bases between. Germline lookup yields CDR1 MDHEN and CDR2 SYDVKM. CDR3 size: 12 residues. The CDR3 spells CASREGSTEAFF. CDR3 DNA sequence: TGTGCCAGCAGGGAGGGTAGTACTGAAGCTTTCTTT.

The chain's CDR3 is CASSGARASSPLHF. CDR3 nucleotides: TGTGCCAGTAGTGGGGCCAGGGCGAGTTCACCCCTCCACTTT. This rearrangement joins TRBV19 to TRBJ1-6, with TRBD1 as a possible D gene (5 bases). The V gene lost 5 bases and the J gene lost 9 bases, with 14 bases spanning the gap. There are 14 residues in the CDR3. Germline assignment: CDR1 LNHDA and CDR2 SQIVND (reference sequence).

This clone occurred once. The chain employs TRBV19 and TRBJ1-4; a possible D gene is TRBD1 (5 bases). The CDR3 is 12 residues long. Per the germline V gene, CDR1 is LNHDA and CDR2 is SQIVND (reference sequence). The germline V and J ends were trimmed by 1 base and 12 bases, with 9 bases remaining between them. Here the CDR3 reads CASSIGGLELFF. DNA of the CDR3: TGTGCCAGTAGTATAGGGGGCTTGGAACTGTTTTTT.